This entry concerns a single T cell receptor beta chain. The CDR3 length is 15 residues. V gave up 0 bases and J gave up 7 bases, with 10 bases separating them. Germline V lookup: CDR1 MNHEY, CDR2 SVGAGI. This record comes from a study of blood T cell repertoires in COVID-19. Study-wide background: The cDNA or gDNA used as material had been derived from T cells, B-cell-depleted T cells, or PBMCs.

How the authors handled the data: Estimates of nucleated cell counts were drawn from the amplification of reference gene primers. Assay used: immunoSEQ multiplex PCR; TCRdb lists only in-frame clones, some missing. V and J calls and clone size are as listed in that table; D and trimming were resolved from the DNA. The top ten clones hold roughly 0.78% of a sample with nearly 200,000 clones, 86% of them seen once. V usage is TRBV6-5 and J usage is TRBJ1-6, with D possibly being TRBD1 (6 bases). Material: peripheral blood. This TCR came from a woman in her seventies with acute or convalescent COVID-19. The CDR3 reads CASSYSQDRNSPLHF. The CDR3 DNA is TGTGCCAGCAGTTACTCTCAGGACAGAAATTCACCCCTCCACTTT.